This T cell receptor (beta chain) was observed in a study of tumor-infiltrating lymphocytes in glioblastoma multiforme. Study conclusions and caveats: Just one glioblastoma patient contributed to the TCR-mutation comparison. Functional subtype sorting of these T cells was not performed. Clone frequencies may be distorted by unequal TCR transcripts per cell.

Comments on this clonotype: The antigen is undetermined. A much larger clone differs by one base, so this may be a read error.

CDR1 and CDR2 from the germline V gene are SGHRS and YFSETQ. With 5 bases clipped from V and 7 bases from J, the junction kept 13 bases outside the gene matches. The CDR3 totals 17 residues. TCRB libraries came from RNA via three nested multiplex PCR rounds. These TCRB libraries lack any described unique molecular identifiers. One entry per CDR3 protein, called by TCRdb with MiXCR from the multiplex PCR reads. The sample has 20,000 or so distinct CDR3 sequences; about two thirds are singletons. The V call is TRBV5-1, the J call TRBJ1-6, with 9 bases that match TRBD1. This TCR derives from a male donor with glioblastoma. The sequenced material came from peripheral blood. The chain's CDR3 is CASSATGTGTKNSPLHF. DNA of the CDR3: TGCGCCAGCAGTGCGACGGGGACAGGGACGAAGAATTCACCCCTCCACTTT. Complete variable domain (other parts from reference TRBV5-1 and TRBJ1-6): KAGVTQTPRYLIKTRGQQVTLSCSPISGHRSVSWYQQTPGQGLQFLFEYFSETQRNKGNFPGRFSGRQFSNSRSEMNVSTLELGDSALYLCASSATGTGTKNSPLHFGNGTRLTVT.